These 27 T cell receptor beta chains share one sample of origin, sequenced in a study of response to subunit inactivated influenza vaccine. TCRdb analysed the RT-PCR reads with MiXCR anew, one entry per CDR3 protein. The table lists about 570,000 distinct CDR3 sequences, about 10% of them singletons. These same records also appear under a second study, on T cells expressing NK-cell markers. Turning to that study: cDNA encoding TCR beta was synthesized via 5'RACE template switching incorporating UMIs.

The sequenced sample was PBMCs from blood, obtained on the day of vaccination. All receptors derive from a man between 45 and 60 years old who received an inactivated influenza vaccine.

The gene calls are TRBV12-3 or TRBV12-4 and TRBJ2-5; TRBD1 matches at 8 bases. This CDR3 is built from 16 residues. Unmatched junction bases numbered 7, after V lost 1 base and J lost 3 bases. The CDR3 nucleotides read TGTGCCAGCAGTTTAGTCGGCAGGGGGCGAGAAGAGACCCAGTACTTC. Amino acid sequence: CASSLVGRGREETQYF.

The sample holds a few counts of this clonotype. The chain has TRBV18 and TRBJ2-1; the D gene is possibly TRBD2 (6 bases). Germline V gene data show CDR1 as KGHSH and CDR2 as LQKENI. The CDR3 is 15 amino acids. The V and J ends lost 3 bases and 4 bases respectively, with 13 bases between them. The CDR3 is CASSPGGGRYNEQFF. The CDR3, as DNA: TGTGCCAGCTCACCGGGGGGAGGAAGGTACAATGAGCAGTTCTTC.

A few counts support this clonotype. The CDR3 loop is CASGKTGGWGDTQYF. CDR3 coding DNA: TGTGCTAGTGGAAAGACAGGGGGCTGGGGAGATACGCAGTATTTT. The chain links TRBV12-5 to TRBJ2-3, with 10 bases lining up with TRBD1. Trimming took 6 bases from V and 5 from J; bases not matched to a gene: 8. The CDR3 is made up of 15 amino acids. Germline V lookup: CDR1 LGHNT, CDR2 FRNRAP.

This clonotype came up a few times. The chain is built from TRBV11-2 and TRBJ2-7, with D tentatively TRBD1 (6 bases). Trimming pared 1 base from V and 1 base from J, leaving 14 bases between. This CDR3 is built from 16 residues. Germline V gene data show CDR1 as SGHAT and CDR2 as FQNNGV. CDR3 region: CASSLGLNRDSYEQYF. CDR3 DNA: TGTGCCAGCAGCTTAGGGCTAAACAGGGATTCCTACGAGCAGTACTTC.

V gene TRBV4-1 combines with J gene TRBJ2-1, with 9 bases lining up with TRBD1. The germline CDR1 and CDR2 sequences are MGHRA and YSYEKL. This CDR3 is built from 17 residues. V dropped 3 bases and J dropped 2; count of bases not matched to a gene: 8. The DNA of the CDR3 is TGCGCCAGCAGCCACGCTCCGGGACAGGGTACCTACAATGAGCAGTTCTTC. Its protein product is CASSHAPGQGTYNEQFF.

The chain recombines TRBV18 with TRBJ2-7; D call uncertain. V lost 0 bases and J lost 0, with 6 bases in between. Germline V CDR1 and CDR2: KGHSH, LQKENI. CDR3 size: 14 residues. The DNA of the CDR3 is TGTGCCAGCTCACCACCGCGGTTCTCCTACGAGCAGTACTTC. Amino acid sequence: CASSPPRFSYEQYF.

This clonotype was counted many times. Here the CDR3 reads CASSTLAEADTQYF. The DNA of the CDR3 is TGTGCCAGCAGTACACTAGCGGAGGCGGATACGCAGTATTTT. The chain uses TRBV12-3 or TRBV12-4 and TRBJ2-3; TRBD2 aligns across 8 bases. The CDR3 has 14 residues. J was trimmed by 6 bases and V by 5 bases; bases with no gene match: 7.

This clonotype was seen at least ten times. V is TRBV7-2 and J is TRBJ1-1, with D possibly TRBD1 on 5 matching bases. The CDR3 is 15 residues long. Between the trimmed V and J ends, which lost 0 bases and 6 bases, there was a span of 14 bases. The germline V gene has CDR1 SGHTA and CDR2 FQGNSA. The CDR3 sequence: CASSLAWQGNSEAFF. In DNA, the CDR3 is TGTGCCAGCAGCTTAGCGTGGCAGGGTAACTCTGAAGCTTTCTTT.

This clonotype was observed at least ten times. The J gene is TRBJ2-6, the V gene TRBV4-2, with D uncertain. The CDR3 runs to 16 residues. Trimming left V 1 base short and J 0 bases short, with 7 bases between. Germline-derived CDR1 and CDR2 are LGHNA and YNFKEQ. The DNA of the CDR3 is TGTGCCAGCAGCCAAGTGATTTTCTCTGGGGCCAACGTCCTGACTTTC. Translation: CASSQVIFSGANVLTF.

This clonotype was seen more than once but under ten times. This chain links TRBV7-9 with TRBJ2-2, with D perhaps given as TRBD1 or TRBD2 (5 bases each). The CDR3 totals 16 residues. With 5 bases removed from V and 6 bases from J, the gap between germline ends came to 19 bases. Looked up from germline, CDR1 is SEHNR and CDR2 is FQNEAQ (reference sequence). The CDR3, as DNA: TGTGCCAGCAGCCCCCTAACCGGGACCTCGGCCGGGGAGCTGTTTTTT. The encoded protein is CASSPLTGTSAGELFF. The entire variable domain, with the rest obtained from reference TRBV7-9 and TRBJ2-2, is as follows: DTGVSQNPRHKITKRGQNVTFRCDPISEHNRLYWYRQTLGQGPEFLTYFQNEAQLEKSRLLSDRFSAERPKGSFSTLEIQRTEQGDSAMYLCASSPLTGTSAGELFFGEGSRLTVL.

This sequence joins TRBV5-6 and TRBJ2-3; D is possibly TRBD1 or TRBD2 (5 bases each). The CDR3 contains 16 residues. V dropped 4 bases and J dropped 4 bases, with 19 bases sitting between them. CDR1 is SGHDT, CDR2 YYEEEE, per germline. Written as DNA, the CDR3 is TGTGCCAGCAGCGCCCATCCGGGGCCTTTGGCAGATACGCAGTATTTT. Amino acids: CASSAHPGPLADTQYF.

To note about this clonotype: A read error is possible here, since a much larger clone lies one base away. The J gene is TRBJ1-1, the V gene TRBV6-5, with 8 bases identical to TRBD1. V dropped 4 bases and J dropped 0; count of bases not matched to a gene: 1. Per the germline V gene, CDR1 is MNHEY and CDR2 is SVGAGI. The CDR3 spans 14 residues. CDR3 sequence: CASSSDRVNTEAFF. The CDR3 region has the DNA TGTGCCAGCAGTTCGGACAGGGTGAACACTGAAGCTTTCTTT.

V and J are TRBV7-2 and TRBJ1-3, with D hard to call. Germline V gene sequence: CDR1 SGHTA, CDR2 FQGNSA. V was cut by 5 bases and J by 7 bases, with 9 bases left in between. CDR3 length: 12 residues. CDR3 protein: CASSTGSNTIYF. The CDR3 bases are TGTGCCAGCAGCACGGGCAGTAACACCATATATTTT.

This clonotype was counted between two and nine times. The chain links TRBV19 to TRBJ2-1; D call uncertain. Per the germline V gene, CDR1 is LNHDA and CDR2 is SQIVND (reference sequence). This CDR3 is 13 amino acids long. With 7 bases removed from V and 4 bases from J, the gap between germline ends came to 11 bases. CDR3 residues: CASTTGEYNEQFF. The CDR3 nucleotides read TGTGCCAGTACCACCGGCGAGTACAATGAGCAGTTCTTC.

The rearrangement joins TRBV6-2 or TRBV6-3 to TRBJ1-5, with D possibly TRBD1 on 6 matching bases. This CDR3 has 16 amino acids. The germline gives CDR1 MNHEY, CDR2 SVGEGT. Deletions cut 5 bases from V and 2 bases from J, with 16 bases between. The CDR3 sequence: CASSDGQFLGNQPQHF. CDR3 nucleotide sequence: TGTGCCAGCAGTGACGGACAGTTTTTAGGCAATCAGCCCCAGCATTTT.

The chain carries TRBV4-3 and TRBJ2-3; D ambiguous. Deletions cut 0 bases from V and 3 bases from J, with 7 bases between. Germline CDR1 reads LGHNA; CDR2 reads YSLEER. This CDR3 is 14 amino acids long. The CDR3 region has the DNA TGCGCCAGCAGCCAAGATGCAGAAACAGATACGCAGTATTTT. Its protein is CASSQDAETDTQYF.

The CDR3 spells CSAKQGFSTEAFF. CDR3 sequence (DNA): TGCAGTGCTAAGCAGGGGTTCAGCACTGAAGCTTTCTTT. V is TRBV20-1 and J is TRBJ1-1, with D tentatively TRBD1 (6 bases). The CDR3 is 13 residues long. Germline lookup yields CDR1 DFQATT and CDR2 SNEGSKA (reference sequence). Trimming removed 4 bases from V and 4 bases from J, with 13 bases in between.

This clonotype was seen a few times. The chain employs TRBV6-1 and TRBJ2-2; TRBD1 agrees at 7 bases. Germline V gene data show CDR1 as MNHNS and CDR2 as SASEGT. The CDR3 consists of 15 residues. The V gene end was trimmed by 6 bases and the J gene end by 7 bases; junction bases not matched to a gene: 11. For the CDR3, the DNA is TGTGCCAGCAGACCCCGACAGGGTTCTCACGGGGAGCTGTTTTTT. Its translation is CASRPRQGSHGELFF.

This chain uses TRBV4-3 with TRBJ2-1; the D is unclear. Germline V lookup: CDR1 LGHNA, CDR2 YSLEER. The V end lost 2 bases, the J end lost 0 bases, and 17 bases lay between the germline ends. The CDR3 spans 18 residues. The CDR3 is CASSQFLIAYSSYNEQFF. Here the CDR3 DNA reads TGCGCCAGCAGCCAATTCCTAATAGCCTATAGCTCCTACAATGAGCAGTTCTTC.

This chain uses TRBV7-9 with TRBJ2-1; D may be TRBD1 (5 bases). The CDR3 covers 14 residues. With 5 bases removed from V and 5 bases from J, the gap between germline ends came to 13 bases. The germline CDR1 and CDR2 sequences are SEHNR and FQNEAQ (reference sequence). The CDR3 here is CASSPMFRDNEQFF. DNA of the CDR3: TGTGCCAGCAGCCCCATGTTCAGGGACAATGAGCAGTTCTTC.

This clonotype has a handful of counts. V gene TRBV28 combines with J gene TRBJ2-7; the D is unclear. In germline, CDR1 is MDHEN, CDR2 SYDVKM. Trimming took 2 bases from V and 6 from J, leaving 5 bases between them. This CDR3 is 11 amino acids long. The CDR3 DNA reads TGTGCCAGCAGTTTACGAATCGAGCAGTACTTC. As protein: CASSLRIEQYF.

The rearrangement joins TRBV10-3 to TRBJ2-3; no clear D gene. This CDR3 has 16 amino acids. Germline CDR1 and CDR2: ENHRY and SYGVKD. Trimming took off 5 bases at V and 3 bases at J, with 18 bases between the two ends. The CDR3 reads CAISQVGIPTTDTQYF. In DNA, the CDR3 is TGTGCCATCAGTCAAGTTGGGATACCGACGACAGATACGCAGTATTTT.

The chain employs TRBV7-2 and TRBJ1-1; D call uncertain. There are 14 residues in the CDR3. Between the trimmed V and J ends, which lost 2 bases and 10 bases, there was a span of 17 bases. Germline values: CDR1 SGHTA, CDR2 FQGNSA. Written as DNA, the CDR3 is TGTGCCAGCAGCTTAATGAGCGCCAGTGGGAGAGCTTTCTTT. This sequence encodes CASSLMSASGRAFF.

The chain links TRBV3-1 to TRBJ1-6, with a tentative D call TRBD1 (5 bases). With 2 bases removed from V and 2 bases from J, the gap between germline ends came to 7 bases. CDR3 length: 15 amino acids. Germline V gene data show CDR1 as LGHDT and CDR2 as YNNKEL (reference sequence). The CDR3 nucleotides read TGTGCCAGCAGCCAAACAGGACCCTATAATTCACCCCTCCACTTT. It encodes CASSQTGPYNSPLHF. The entire variable domain, with the rest obtained from reference TRBV3-1 and TRBJ1-6, is as follows: DTAVSQTPKYLVTQMGNDKSIKCEQNLGHDTMYWYKQDSKKFLKIMFSYNNKELIINETVPNRFSPKSPDKAHLNLHINSLELGDSAVYFCASSQTGPYNSPLHFGNGTRLTVT.

The V gene is TRBV6-2 or TRBV6-3, the J gene TRBJ2-7, with D perhaps TRBD1 (6 bases). Germline V gives CDR1 MNHEY, CDR2 SVGEGT. V was cut by 0 bases and J by 0 bases, with 12 bases left in between. CDR3 length: 16 amino acids. The DNA for the CDR3 is TGTGCCAGCAGTTACTCGGGGGCAGGGGCCTCCTACGAGCAGTACTTC. This gives the protein CASSYSGAGASYEQYF.

This chain links TRBV7-2 with TRBJ2-5; 7 bases agree with TRBD2. The CDR3 contains 12 residues. CDR1 is SGHTA, CDR2 FQGNSA, per germline. The V segment lost 5 bases and the J segment 10 bases; nucleotides outside the gene matches: 7. The CDR3 loop reads CASSRAGDGQYF. CDR3 coding DNA: TGTGCCAGCAGCAGGGCGGGGGATGGCCAGTACTTC.

This chain joins TRBV7-6 and TRBJ2-7; 9 bases are shared with TRBD2. Germline V CDR1 and CDR2: SGHVS, FNYEAQ. V was clipped by 5 bases and J by 3 bases; unmatched bases: 14. CDR3 size: 17 residues. The CDR3: CASSLTTSGSGGYEQYF. The CDR3 DNA follows: TGTGCCAGCAGCCTAACGACTAGCGGCAGCGGGGGCTACGAGCAGTACTTC. The whole variable domain, remainder taken from reference TRBV7-6 and TRBJ2-7, is GAGVSQSPRYKVTKRGQDVALRCDPISGHVSLYWYRQALGQGPEFLTYFNYEAQQDKSGLPNDRFSAERPEGSISTLTIQRTEQRDSAMYRCASSLTTSGSGGYEQYFGPGTRLTVT.